What follows are 9 T cell receptor beta chains derived from one specimen sequenced in a study of T-cell reconstitution after alpha-beta-depleted transplantation in children. As it was prepared, the TCRbeta library received unique molecular identifiers. A single record per CDR3 protein comes from TCRdb applying MiXCR to the PCR reads. Among tens of thousands of distinct CDR3 sequences, roughly an eighth were seen once, and the ten largest hold around 26%. The input for sequencing was PBMCs, mostly from graft donor cells, taken 180 days after TCRalphabeta/CD19-depleted stem cell transplant. These receptor sequences come from a male patient between 2 and 10 years old who had a stem cell transplant for acute lymphoblastic leukemia, so the T cells may come from the graft donor.

The genes are TRBV5-8 and TRBJ2-5, with TRBD1 identical over 7 bases. This CDR3 comprises 14 residues. Per germline, CDR1 SGHTS and CDR2 YDEGEE. J was trimmed by 2 bases and V by 4 bases; bases with no gene match: 5. Here the CDR3 reads CASSPGTAQETQYF. The CDR3 region has the DNA TGTGCCAGCAGCCCAGGGACAGCACAAGAGACCCAGTACTTC.

J is TRBJ1-1 and V is TRBV7-2; TRBD1 matches at 8 bases. The junction had 7 bases not matched to a gene; V was cut back by 7 bases and J by 6 bases. Germline CDR1 reads SGHTA; CDR2 reads FQGNSA. The CDR3 sequence is 13 residues long. The CDR3 spells CASKQGARAEAFF. The CDR3 DNA follows: TGTGCCAGCAAGCAGGGGGCTCGGGCTGAAGCTTTCTTT.

This clonotype showed up many times. The J gene is TRBJ2-3, the V gene TRBV7-2, with D unresolved. The germline V gene has CDR1 SGHTA and CDR2 FQGNSA. V dropped 4 bases and J dropped 3 bases, with 8 bases sitting between them. This CDR3 comprises 13 residues. The CDR3 loop reads CASSSLRTDTQYF. The CDR3 region has the DNA TGTGCCAGCAGCTCTTTAAGGACAGATACGCAGTATTTT. Complete variable domain (other parts from reference TRBV7-2 and TRBJ2-3): GAGVSQSPSNKVTEKGKDVELRCDPISGHTALYWYRQSLGQGLEFLIYFQGNSAPDKSGLPSDRFSAERTGGSVSTLTIQRTQQEDSAVYLCASSSLRTDTQYFGPGTRLTVL.

CDR3 in DNA: TGCAGCGCTTCTAGCGGGACTAGAGGCCTCTACGAGCAGTACTTC. Amino acid sequence: CSASSGTRGLYEQYF. The chain carries TRBV20-1 and TRBJ2-7, with 9 positions matching TRBD2. The germline V gene has CDR1 DFQATT and CDR2 SNEGSKA (reference sequence). The CDR3 has 15 residues.

This clonotype showed up just a few times. The rearrangement joins TRBV25-1 to TRBJ2-5; possible D gene TRBD2, 5 bases. V lost 6 bases to trimming and J lost 7 bases, with 24 bases between them. Germline V gene sequence: CDR1 MGHDK, CDR2 SYGVNS. The CDR3 spans 16 residues. CDR3 sequence: CASSPGIGRLRGTQYF. As DNA, the CDR3 is TGTGCCAGCAGCCCCGGGATAGGACGGCTTCGGGGGACCCAGTACTTC.

This clonotype was seen only a few times. The CDR3 sequence is CSATVPPGHSIYEQYF. The CDR3 region has the DNA TGCAGTGCAACCGTTCCTCCGGGACATTCCATCTACGAGCAGTACTTC. The gene calls are TRBV20-1 and TRBJ2-7; tentative D call: TRBD1 (6 bases). V shed 6 bases and J shed 3 bases, with 24 bases lying between them. The CDR3 is 16 residues long. Looked up from germline, CDR1 is DFQATT and CDR2 is SNEGSKA (reference sequence).

The chain has TRBV10-3 and TRBJ1-3; D is ambiguous. The V gene's germline CDR1 is ENHRY and CDR2 SYGVKD. The CDR3 is 14 residues long. With 7 bases removed from V and 4 bases from J, the gap between germline ends came to 14 bases. CDR3 protein: CAINFDNRGNTIYF. CDR3 in DNA: TGTGCCATCAATTTTGACAATAGAGGAAACACCATATATTTT.

This clonotype was counted between two and nine times. The V and J genes are TRBV20-1 and TRBJ2-4; 8 bases map to TRBD2. Germline CDR1 and CDR2: DFQATT and SNEGSKA (reference sequence). V trimming: 6 bases; J trimming: 0 bases; junction bases outside the gene matches: 7. The CDR3 length is 15 residues. Written as DNA, the CDR3 is TGCAGTGCAACCGGGGGGGCCTTAGCCAAAAACATTCAGTACTTC. Its protein is CSATGGALAKNIQYF.

J is TRBJ1-5 and V is TRBV6-1, with 10 bases aligning to TRBD1. This CDR3 region has 16 residues. Germline CDR1 is MNHNS and CDR2 is SASEGT. Trimming took 6 bases from V and 0 from J; bases not matched to a gene: 5. CDR3: CASSHGTGVSNQPQHF. The CDR3 DNA is TGTGCCAGCAGCCACGGGACAGGGGTTAGCAATCAGCCCCAGCATTTT.